This TCR beta chain was documented in a study of blood T cells in healthy people across ages. Alongside a J-beta primer mix, a sample-barcoded 5' primer served in a second PCR lasting 7 to 11 cycles. TCRdb reanalysed the 5' RACE reads using MiXCR and keeps one entry per CDR3 protein. The table lists hundreds of thousands of distinct CDR3 sequences, 55% to 75% of them singletons, with 22% in the top ten. This clonotype has more than one count but fewer than ten. The CDR3 length is 14 residues. Germline V gene lookup returns CDR1 SGHTA and CDR2 FQGNSA. The V end lost 6 bases, the J end lost 4 bases, and 12 bases lay between the germline ends.

The V gene is TRBV7-2, the J gene TRBJ1-4; no clear D gene. This TCR derives from a man aged 25-40 years in good health. The sample consisted of blood. As DNA, the CDR3 is TGTGCCAGCAGTTTACGGCAGGATAATGAAAAACTGTTTTTT. This codes for CASSLRQDNEKLFF.